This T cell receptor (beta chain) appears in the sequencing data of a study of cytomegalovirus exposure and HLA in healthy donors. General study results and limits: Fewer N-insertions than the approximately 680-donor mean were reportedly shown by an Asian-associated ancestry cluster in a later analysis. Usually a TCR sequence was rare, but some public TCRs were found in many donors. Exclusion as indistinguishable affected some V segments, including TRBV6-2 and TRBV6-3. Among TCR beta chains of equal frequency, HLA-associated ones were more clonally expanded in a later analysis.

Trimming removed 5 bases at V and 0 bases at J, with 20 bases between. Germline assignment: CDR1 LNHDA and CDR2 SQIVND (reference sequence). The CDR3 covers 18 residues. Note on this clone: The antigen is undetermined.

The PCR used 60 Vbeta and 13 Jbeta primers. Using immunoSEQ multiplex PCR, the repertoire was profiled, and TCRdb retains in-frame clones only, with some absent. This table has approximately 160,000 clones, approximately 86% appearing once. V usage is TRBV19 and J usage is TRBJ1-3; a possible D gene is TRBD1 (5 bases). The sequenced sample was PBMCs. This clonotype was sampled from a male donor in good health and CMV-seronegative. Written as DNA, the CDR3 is TGTGCCAGTAGTCATCGACAGATCAACCCCTACTCTGGAAACACCATATATTTT. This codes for CASSHRQINPYSGNTIYF.